The 27 T cell receptor beta chains below come from one sample, sequenced in a study of blood T cell repertoires in COVID-19. Assay used: immunoSEQ multiplex PCR; TCRdb lists only in-frame clones, some missing. The table lists around 110,000 clones, roughly four fifths of them singletons. Sequencing used peripheral blood. These receptors all come from a man in his 70s with active or convalescent COVID-19.

The chain carries TRBV3-1 (or the pseudogene TRBV3-2) and TRBJ1-1, with D perhaps TRBD1 (6 bases). This CDR3 has 13 amino acids. Trimming pared 3 bases from V and 4 bases from J, leaving 9 bases between. The germline V gene has CDR1 LGHDT and CDR2 YNNKEL (reference sequence). CDR3 sequence: CASSQDSSTEAFF. The CDR3 bases are TGTGCCAGCAGCCAGGACAGCAGCACTGAAGCTTTCTTT.

V usage is TRBV4-3 and J usage is TRBJ2-1, with a tentative D call TRBD1 (5 bases). The germline gives CDR1 LGHNA, CDR2 YSLEER. This CDR3 region has 13 residues. V lost 3 bases and J 7 bases, leaving 10 bases between the germline ends. The CDR3 nucleotides are TGCGCCAGCAGCCACGACAGACAGAATGAGCAGTTCTTC. Protein product: CASSHDRQNEQFF.

The chain couples TRBV14 to TRBJ2-1; TRBD1 agrees at 8 bases. The germline V gene has CDR1 SGHDN and CDR2 FVKESK. The trim removed 0 bases at V and 3 bases at J, leaving 4 bases unmatched. This CDR3 is built from 16 residues. CDR3 residues: CASSQDRGTGYNEQFF. Written as DNA, the CDR3 is TGTGCCAGCAGCCAAGACCGAGGGACAGGCTACAATGAGCAGTTCTTC.

The rearrangement links TRBV7-2 to TRBJ2-7; 9 nucleotides agree with TRBD1. Germline V gives CDR1 SGHTA, CDR2 FQGNSA. Unmatched junction bases numbered 11, after V lost 5 bases and J lost 3 bases. The CDR3 is 16 residues long. As DNA, the CDR3 is TGTGCCAGCAGCCCACAGGGGGCGCCGATCGGCTACGAGCAGTACTTC. Translation: CASSPQGAPIGYEQYF.

CDR3: CASSLVRDTQYF. Here the CDR3 DNA reads TGTGCCAGCAGCTTAGTTAGAGATACGCAGTATTTT. The gene calls are TRBV11-2 and TRBJ2-3; unclear D gene. Looked up from germline, CDR1 is SGHAT and CDR2 is FQNNGV. CDR3 size: 12 residues. Trimming removed 1 base from V and 5 bases from J, with 4 bases in between.

The sample holds a few counts of this clone. The gene calls are TRBV29-1 and TRBJ1-2; weak D call: TRBD1 (5 bases). The CDR3 extends over 12 amino acids. V dropped 4 bases and J dropped 6 bases, with 12 bases sitting between them. Per germline, CDR1 SQVTM and CDR2 ANQGSEA. The CDR3 nucleotides are TGCAGCGTTGGTGGGGGGGTTGATGGCTACACCTTC. Translating gives CSVGGGVDGYTF.

The chain combines TRBV5-6 with TRBJ1-1, with a tentative D call TRBD1 (5 bases). This CDR3 contains 16 residues. Germline V gives CDR1 SGHDT, CDR2 YYEEEE. V lost 4 bases and J 4 bases, leaving 20 bases between the germline ends. Written as DNA, the CDR3 is TGTGCCAGCAGCCCGGTGGTGAGACAGATAACCACTGAAGCTTTCTTT. Protein product: CASSPVVRQITTEAFF.

The gene calls are TRBV12-3 or TRBV12-4 and TRBJ1-5; 7 nucleotides agree with TRBD1. V lost 6 bases to trimming and J lost 9 bases; unmatched junction nucleotides: 2. The CDR3 sequence is 11 residues long. The CDR3 here is CASSHRGPQHF. In DNA, the CDR3 is TGTGCCAGCAGCCACAGGGGGCCCCAGCATTTT.

The chain employs TRBV18 and TRBJ1-3, with D unresolved. Trimming left V 4 bases short and J 0 bases short, with 13 bases between. Germline V CDR1 and CDR2: KGHSH, LQKENI. The CDR3 loop spans 16 amino acids. DNA for the CDR3: TGTGCCAGCTCACTAAACAGCCTACTCTCTGGAAACACCATATATTTT. It codes for CASSLNSLLSGNTIYF.

The chain combines TRBV7-3 with TRBJ2-1; the match to TRBD2 covers 10 bases. Trimming took 5 bases from V and 6 from J; bases not matched to a gene: 10. Germline V CDR1 and CDR2: SGHTA, FQGTGA. CDR3 length equals 16 residues. The CDR3 region has the DNA TGTGCCAGCAGCCCCGTAGCGGGAGGACGATTCAATGAGCAGTTCTTC. Its translation is CASSPVAGGRFNEQFF.

The V call is TRBV9, the J call TRBJ1-1; TRBD1 agrees at 7 bases. The CDR3 runs to 14 residues. The junction had 8 bases not matched to a gene; V was cut back by 4 bases and J by 5 bases. The germline gives CDR1 SGDLS, CDR2 YYNGEE. The CDR3 spells CASSPGQPETEAFF. CDR3 coding DNA: TGTGCCAGCAGCCCGGGACAGCCGGAGACTGAAGCTTTCTTT. Complete variable domain (other parts from reference TRBV9 and TRBJ1-1): DSGVTQTPKHLITATGQRVTLRCSPRSGDLSVYWYQQSLDQGLQFLIQYYNGEERAKGNILERFSAQQFPDLHSELNLSSLELGDSALYFCASSPGQPETEAFFGQGTRLTVV.

This chain links TRBV28 with TRBJ1-2; possible D gene TRBD1, 5 bases. Per germline, CDR1 MDHEN and CDR2 SYDVKM. With 7 bases removed from V and 2 bases from J, the gap between germline ends came to 11 bases. The CDR3 spans 13 residues. DNA for the CDR3: TGTGCCAGCACCAGGACAAGGAACTATGGCTACACCTTC. Amino acids: CASTRTRNYGYTF.

V usage is TRBV5-1 and J usage is TRBJ1-1; D call uncertain. The germline CDR1 and CDR2 sequences are SGHRS and YFSETQ. CDR3 length: 14 amino acids. V was pared by 0 bases and J by 3 bases, with 9 bases between. The CDR3 DNA sequence: TGCGCCAGCAGCTTGGTTACCACGGACACTGAAGCTTTCTTT. This encodes CASSLVTTDTEAFF.

The rearrangement uses TRBV7-9 and TRBJ1-2; TRBD1 matches 10 bases. Trimming at V came to 6 bases and at J to 8 bases, leaving 9 bases not matched to a gene. CDR1 and CDR2 (germline): SEHNR, FQNEAQ (reference sequence). CDR3 length: 14 residues. CDR3 region: CASSQDRGRWGYTF. In DNA, the CDR3 is TGTGCCAGCAGTCAAGACAGGGGGCGATGGGGCTACACCTTC.

The genes are TRBV18 and TRBJ2-7; 10 nucleotides align to TRBD2. Germline V CDR1 and CDR2: KGHSH, LQKENI. The CDR3 has 15 residues. Trimming removed 0 bases from V and 4 bases from J; junction bases left unmatched: 3. CDR3 DNA sequence: TGTGCCAGCTCACCACCTTCTAGCGGGGGTTACGAGCAGTACTTC. Translated: CASSPPSSGGYEQYF.

This chain uses TRBV21-1 with TRBJ1-2. TRBV21-1 is flagged as a pseudogene. The CDR3 consists of 13 residues. The CDR3 nucleotides read TGTGCCAGCCCGGGAAAAAGAATCTATGGCTACACCTTC. It translates to CASPGKRIYGYTF.

CDR3 DNA: TGTGCCAGTAGTATAGATACAGGGGGCTTGAATGAGCAGTTCTTC. It encodes CASSIDTGGLNEQFF. The chain couples TRBV19 to TRBJ2-1; 9 nucleotides line up with TRBD1. Germline CDR1 and CDR2: LNHDA and SQIVND (reference sequence). This CDR3 comprises 15 residues. V lost 0 bases, J lost 7 bases, and 4 bases stayed unmatched.

The chain has TRBV30 and TRBJ1-2, with D hard to call. With 4 bases removed from V and 8 bases from J, the gap between germline ends came to 17 bases. The length of the CDR3 is 13 residues. Germline V lookup: CDR1 GTSNPN, CDR2 SVGIG (reference sequence). The CDR3 sequence: CAWTPGMAWGYTF. Here the CDR3 DNA reads TGTGCCTGGACCCCGGGGATGGCTTGGGGCTACACCTTC.

The chain carries TRBV5-1 and TRBJ1-1, with D possibly matching TRBD1 (5 bases). The ends were cut back, 0 bases at V and 1 base at J, with 13 bases in the middle. The CDR3 loop spans 16 amino acids. Germline V gene sequence: CDR1 SGHRS, CDR2 YFSETQ. CDR3 bases: TGCGCCAGCAGCTTGGAGGCAATGGGGCCGAACACTGAAGCTTTCTTT. Amino acid sequence: CASSLEAMGPNTEAFF.

CDR3: CASSWTNQRSGVDEQFF. Here the CDR3 DNA reads TGTGCCAGCAGTTGGACCAACCAACGATCGGGAGTGGATGAGCAGTTCTTC. V is TRBV6-2 or TRBV6-3 and J is TRBJ2-1; possibly TRBD2 for D (6 bases). The germline V gene encodes CDR1 MNHEY and CDR2 SVGEGT. The CDR3 length is 17 residues. Between the trimmed V and J ends, which lost 4 bases and 8 bases, there was a span of 24 bases.

V gene TRBV7-9 combines with J gene TRBJ2-4; 7 nucleotides align to TRBD1. With V trimmed by 2 bases and J by 6 bases, 4 bases remained unmatched. The CDR3 sequence is 14 residues long. In germline, CDR1 is SEHNR, CDR2 FQNEAQ (reference sequence). CDR3 amino acids: CASSLSTGANIQYF. CDR3 bases: TGTGCCAGCAGCTTATCTACAGGGGCAAACATTCAGTACTTC.

This chain uses TRBV7-2 with TRBJ1-5; 9 bases are shared with TRBD1. The CDR3 has 15 residues. After removal of 5 bases from V and 6 bases from J, the junction contained 8 bases not matched to a gene. Per the germline V gene, CDR1 is SGHTA and CDR2 is FQGNSA. CDR3 sequence (DNA): TGTGCCAGCAGCCTGGACAGGGGTAGGTTTCAGCCCCAGCATTTT. Amino acid sequence: CASSLDRGRFQPQHF.

This clone has just one count. This chain's CDR3 is CASSQDAGNADTQYF. For the CDR3, the DNA is TGTGCCAGCAGCCAAGATGCGGGAAACGCAGATACGCAGTATTTT. The chain couples TRBV4-2 to TRBJ2-3; D might be TRBD2 (6 bases). The CDR3 extends over 15 amino acids. V was cut by 0 bases and J by 4 bases, with 11 bases left in between. Germline values: CDR1 LGHNA, CDR2 YNFKEQ.

As DNA, the CDR3 is TGTGCCAGCAGTTCCCCAGCTCGGACAGTGCAAGAGACCCAGTACTTC. Its protein product is CASSSPARTVQETQYF. The V gene is TRBV28, the J gene TRBJ2-5; the D gene is possibly TRBD1 (6 bases). Germline values: CDR1 MDHEN, CDR2 SYDVKM. The CDR3 is made up of 16 amino acids. Trimming took off 4 bases at V and 2 bases at J, with 17 bases between the two ends.

The CDR3 coding sequence is TGTGCCGCACAGGGGCGCCTAAGCTCCTATAATTCACCCCTCCACTTT. Its protein is CAAQGRLSSYNSPLHF. V and J are TRBV30 and TRBJ1-6; 7 bases are a match to TRBD1. The CDR3 length is 16 residues. V shed 8 bases, J shed 0 bases, and the junction held 10 bases outside the gene matches. Germline V gives CDR1 GTSNPN, CDR2 SVGIG (reference sequence).

This clone was counted only a few times. V gene TRBV5-4 combines with J gene TRBJ1-2; 8 bases match TRBD1. The J segment lost 3 bases and the V segment lost 6 bases, leaving 4 bases of the junction unmatched. Germline lookup yields CDR1 SGHNT and CDR2 YYREEE (reference sequence). The CDR3 runs 13 residues. CDR3 in DNA: TGTGCCAGCACCACAGGGGGGGACTATGGCTACACCTTC. Encoded protein: CASTTGGDYGYTF.

V usage is TRBV7-9 and J usage is TRBJ1-2, with TRBD1 as a possible D gene (6 bases). The germline V and J ends were trimmed by 5 bases and 4 bases, with 17 bases remaining between them. The CDR3 contains 15 residues. Per the germline V gene, CDR1 is SEHNR and CDR2 is FQNEAQ (reference sequence). CDR3 in DNA: TGTGCCAGCAGCCGGGGGGACGGACAGATCTATGGCTACACCTTC. It is translated as CASSRGDGQIYGYTF.